This is a list of T cell receptor beta chains from one sample in a study of Ad26.COV2.S vaccination and SARS-CoV-2 variants. Sequencing was performed with immunoSEQ multiplex PCR; in TCRdb, only in-frame clones are kept and a portion is missing. The sample shows some 340,000 clones, roughly 86% of them seen only once. The sample here was peripheral blood, taken in a trial of Ad26.COV2.S vaccine versus placebo. Receptors were obtained from a person between 18 and 60 years old who received the Ad26.COV2.S COVID-19 vaccine or a placebo. CDR3s include the opening cysteine and the closing phenylalanine or tryptophan. The D gene is left open where the match is weak.

cdr3_aa: CAWSLGGTDTQYF
d_call: .
v_call: TRBV30
j_call: TRBJ2-3

cdr3_aa: CASSPLQVLNTEAFF
d_call: .
v_call: TRBV6-2/TRBV6-3
j_call: TRBJ1-1

cdr3_aa: CASSLDRTRNTIYF
d_call: .
v_call: TRBV5-1
j_call: TRBJ1-3

cdr3_aa: CASSEWRDRGNTIYF
d_call: TRBD1
v_call: TRBV25-1
j_call: TRBJ1-3

cdr3_aa: CASSLRVADTEAFF
d_call: .
v_call: TRBV6-2/TRBV6-3
j_call: TRBJ1-1

cdr3_aa: CSVSTGGFEAFF
d_call: TRBD1
v_call: TRBV29-1
j_call: TRBJ1-1

cdr3_aa: CASSEGQSYGYTF
d_call: TRBD1
v_call: TRBV2
j_call: TRBJ1-2

cdr3_aa: CASSLGQGAIYGYTF
d_call: TRBD1
v_call: TRBV5-5
j_call: TRBJ1-2

cdr3_aa: CAIMGQSENTEAFF
d_call: TRBD1
v_call: TRBV10-3
j_call: TRBJ1-1

cdr3_aa: CASSYQPGAVYGYTF
d_call: .
v_call: TRBV14
j_call: TRBJ1-2

cdr3_aa: CAWSVSATNEKLFF
d_call: .
v_call: TRBV30
j_call: TRBJ1-4

cdr3_aa: CASSVGTEYNEQFF
d_call: .
v_call: TRBV9
j_call: TRBJ2-1

cdr3_aa: CASSLAPPLAGYNEQFF
d_call: TRBD2
v_call: TRBV5-4
j_call: TRBJ2-1

cdr3_aa: CASREQGRSQRLFF
d_call: .
v_call: TRBV3-1/TRBV3-2
j_call: TRBJ1-4

cdr3_aa: CASSLLGGNTEAFF
d_call: .
v_call: TRBV7-9
j_call: TRBJ1-1

cdr3_aa: CASSRGAMGPSGANVLTF
d_call: .
v_call: TRBV7-9
j_call: TRBJ2-6

cdr3_aa: CASSVRAGDNEKLFF
d_call: .
v_call: TRBV9
j_call: TRBJ1-4

cdr3_aa: CASRPPAGRTFGNTIYF
d_call: .
v_call: TRBV25-1
j_call: TRBJ1-3

cdr3_aa: CASSPGPTYEQYF
d_call: .
v_call: TRBV7-9
j_call: TRBJ2-7

cdr3_aa: CASSPDDPRGSGNTIYF
d_call: .
v_call: TRBV4-3
j_call: TRBJ1-3

cdr3_aa: CATSRGQIDQPQHF
d_call: .
v_call: TRBV15
j_call: TRBJ1-5

cdr3_aa: CASSPVRDRNNNEQFF
d_call: TRBD1
v_call: TRBV5-1
j_call: TRBJ2-1

cdr3_aa: CASSFRRGELFF
d_call: .
v_call: TRBV11-3
j_call: TRBJ2-2

cdr3_aa: CASSLWGREDLGGYTF
d_call: .
v_call: TRBV27
j_call: TRBJ1-2

cdr3_aa: CASSWRDRGTDTQYF
d_call: TRBD1
v_call: TRBV5-4
j_call: TRBJ2-3

cdr3_aa: CASSYNRGRYF
d_call: .
v_call: TRBV6-6
j_call: TRBJ2-7

cdr3_aa: CASRGTWKGAANEQFF
d_call: .
v_call: TRBV5-1
j_call: TRBJ2-1

cdr3_aa: CASRRQEEFYGYTF
d_call: .
v_call: TRBV19
j_call: TRBJ1-2

cdr3_aa: CASSPGIGGYMDSPLHF
d_call: .
v_call: TRBV18
j_call: TRBJ1-6

cdr3_aa: CASSQTRNYGYTF
d_call: .
v_call: TRBV6-5
j_call: TRBJ1-2

cdr3_aa: CASSGRQANQPQHF
d_call: .
v_call: TRBV7-9
j_call: TRBJ1-5

cdr3_aa: CASSQGPVNTEAFF
d_call: .
v_call: TRBV3-1/TRBV3-2
j_call: TRBJ1-1

cdr3_aa: CASGSGETGYDQPQHF
d_call: .
v_call: TRBV12-5
j_call: TRBJ1-5

cdr3_aa: CASSSRDRAQETQYF
d_call: TRBD1
v_call: TRBV5-6
j_call: TRBJ2-5

cdr3_aa: CASSLRTDSGNTIYF
d_call: .
v_call: TRBV5-1
j_call: TRBJ1-3

cdr3_aa: CASSFSTLQEQYF
d_call: .
v_call: TRBV5-1
j_call: TRBJ2-7

cdr3_aa: CPGVKGQGNQPQHF
d_call: TRBD1
v_call: TRBV6-5
j_call: TRBJ1-5

cdr3_aa: CASSPVYQSSYNSPLHF
d_call: .
v_call: TRBV19
j_call: TRBJ1-6

cdr3_aa: CAISEDSSAVYHGYTF
d_call: .
v_call: TRBV10-3
j_call: TRBJ1-2

cdr3_aa: CAISALAGGGETQYF
d_call: TRBD2
v_call: TRBV10-3
j_call: TRBJ2-5

cdr3_aa: CASSPDRGGYNEQFF
d_call: TRBD1
v_call: TRBV5-1
j_call: TRBJ2-1

cdr3_aa: CASSRDTNYGYTF
d_call: .
v_call: TRBV7-2
j_call: TRBJ1-2

cdr3_aa: CASSYTWDRDFSGANVLTF
d_call: TRBD1
v_call: TRBV6-2/TRBV6-3
j_call: TRBJ2-6

cdr3_aa: CASSPPWARNTGELFF
d_call: .
v_call: TRBV3-1/TRBV3-2
j_call: TRBJ2-2

cdr3_aa: CASSDPPSRTGFMGGYTF
d_call: TRBD1
v_call: TRBV6-1
j_call: TRBJ1-2

cdr3_aa: CASSLEFTEAFF
d_call: .
v_call: TRBV5-1
j_call: TRBJ1-1

cdr3_aa: CASSLIGTVLTTGQYF
d_call: .
v_call: TRBV4-2
j_call: TRBJ2-7

cdr3_aa: CASSQVWDSRNEKLFF
d_call: TRBD1
v_call: TRBV3-1/TRBV3-2
j_call: TRBJ1-4

cdr3_aa: CASSKGRASHLNTEAFF
d_call: .
v_call: TRBV21-1
j_call: TRBJ1-1

cdr3_aa: CASSGQSTGELFF
d_call: .
v_call: TRBV14
j_call: TRBJ2-2

cdr3_aa: CASSGTSGNTIYF
d_call: .
v_call: TRBV19
j_call: TRBJ1-3